The 3 T cell receptor beta chains listed next were all sequenced from one sample in a study of OX40 agonist ivuxolimab in advanced cancers. Sequencing was performed with immunoSEQ multiplex PCR; in TCRdb, only in-frame clones are kept and a portion is missing. Of approximately 70,000 clones listed, around nine tenths are singletons. The sample here was CD4+ or CD8+ T cells sorted from blood, taken in a trial of the OX40 agonist ivuxolimab. These receptors all stem from an adult with an advanced solid tumor such as melanoma, head and neck, liver or kidney cancer.

The chain carries TRBV19 and TRBJ2-2; 9 nucleotides agree with TRBD1. The germline V gene encodes CDR1 LNHDA and CDR2 SQIVND (reference sequence). The CDR3 is 15 residues long. V shed 5 bases, J shed 3 bases, and the junction held 4 bases outside the gene matches. CDR3 region: CASSVGQGYTGELFF. CDR3 coding DNA: TGTGCCAGTAGTGTGGGACAGGGATACACCGGGGAGCTGTTTTTT. Drawing the rest from reference TRBV19 and TRBJ2-2, the complete variable domain is DGGITQSPKYLFRKEGQNVTLSCEQNLNHDAMYWYRQDPGQGLRLIYYSQIVNDFQKGDIAEGYSVSREKKESFPLTVTSAQKNPTAFYLCASSVGQGYTGELFFGEGSRLTVL.

This chain links TRBV7-9 with TRBJ2-2; 7 nucleotides match TRBD2. Germline lookup yields CDR1 SEHNR and CDR2 FQNEAQ (reference sequence). This CDR3 is 17 amino acids long. Trimming cost V 3 bases and J 2 bases; bases outside gene matches: 9. CDR3 amino acids: CASSFRSGLTNTGELFF. In nucleotides, the CDR3 is TGTGCCAGCAGCTTTAGATCGGGACTAACTAACACCGGGGAGCTGTTTTTT.

The J gene is TRBJ1-1, the V gene TRBV13, with D maybe TRBD1 (6 bases). The CDR3 covers 14 residues. V dropped 5 bases and J dropped 1 base, with 11 bases sitting between them. Per germline, CDR1 PRHDT and CDR2 FYEKMQ (reference sequence). In nucleotides, the CDR3 is TGTGCCAGCAGCAAGGAGGGGGGGAACACTGAAGCTTTCTTT. Residues: CASSKEGGNTEAFF.